These 3 T cell receptor beta chains originate from one sample sequenced in a study of blood T cell repertoires in COVID-19. Clones were read by immunoSEQ multiplex PCR, and TCRdb kept only the in-frame ones, dropping some. The table lists approximately 490,000 clones, roughly 87% of them singletons. Sequencing was carried out using PBMCs or T cells enriched from blood (not recorded which). These receptors were taken from a woman under 30 who had recovered from COVID-19.

The chain has TRBV5-5 and TRBJ1-1; the match to TRBD1 covers 7 bases. The CDR3 has 14 amino acids. V trimming: 2 bases; J trimming: 5 bases; junction bases outside the gene matches: 6. CDR1 is SGHKS, CDR2 YYEKEE, per germline (reference sequence). CDR3 in amino acids: CASSLDRVRTEAFF. DNA for the CDR3: TGTGCCAGCAGCTTAGACAGGGTGAGGACTGAAGCTTTCTTT.

The chain uses TRBV10-2 and TRBJ1-5; a possible D gene is TRBD1 (6 bases). V was cut by 4 bases and J by 7 bases, with 11 bases left in between. The CDR3 has 13 amino acids. Germline assignment: CDR1 WSHSY and CDR2 SAAADI. In DNA, the CDR3 is TGCGCCAGCAGTGTGAACAGGGACCAGCCCCAGCATTTT. It specifies CASSVNRDQPQHF.

This chain joins TRBV5-1 and TRBJ2-5, with TRBD2 identical over 9 bases. V was pared by 3 bases and J by 1 base, with 13 bases of the junction left unmatched. Per germline, CDR1 SGHRS and CDR2 YFSETQ. CDR3 size: 18 residues. The CDR3, as DNA: TGCGCCAGCAGCTCCCCCGGCCCTCCGACTAGCGGCCAAGAGACCCAGTACTTC. Amino acid sequence: CASSSPGPPTSGQETQYF. Complete variable domain (other parts from reference TRBV5-1 and TRBJ2-5): KAGVTQTPRYLIKTRGQQVTLSCSPISGHRSVSWYQQTPGQGLQFLFEYFSETQRNKGNFPGRFSGRQFSNSRSEMNVSTLELGDSALYLCASSSPGPPTSGQETQYFGPGTRLLVL.